This passage covers 14 T cell receptor beta chains from one sample sequenced in a study of CD8+CD57+ T cells in acquired aplastic anemia. Genomic DNA constituted the template upon which TCR beta VDJ and CDR3 profiling was performed. TCRdb re-analysed the reads in MiXCR, keeping a single row per CDR3 protein. The sample lists around 150,000 distinct CDR3 sequences, roughly 45% occurring once. Source material: sorted CD4+, CD8+, or CD8+CD57+ T cells (not recorded which) from PBMCs. The receptors were sampled from a human donor in good health.

This chain connects TRBV30 to TRBJ1-4; 8 nucleotides match TRBD1. Per the germline V gene, CDR1 is GTSNPN and CDR2 is SVGIG (reference sequence). With V trimmed by 8 bases and J by 8 bases, 13 bases remained unmatched. The CDR3 loop spans 14 amino acids. The CDR3 DNA follows: TGTGCCGGTAAACCGACAGGGGCCGGGGAAAAACTGTTTTTT. Residues: CAGKPTGAGEKLFF.

The chain couples TRBV28 to TRBJ2-4, with D perhaps TRBD1 (6 bases). Germline loops: CDR1 MDHEN, CDR2 SYDVKM. Trimming left V 5 bases short and J 1 base short, with 15 bases between. CDR3 size: 16 residues. The CDR3 sequence: CASSIPGQSAKNIQYF. CDR3 coding DNA: TGTGCCAGCAGTATCCCGGGACAATCGGCCAAAAACATTCAGTACTTC. Looking up the rest from reference TRBV28 and TRBJ2-4 gives the full variable domain: DVKVTQSSRYLVKRTGEKVFLECVQDMDHENMFWYRQDPGLGLRLIYFSYDVKMKEKGDIPEGYSVSREKKERFSLILESASTNQTSMYLCASSIPGQSAKNIQYFGAGTRLSVL.

The chain links TRBV19 to TRBJ2-1; D possibly corresponds to TRBD2 (5 bases). This CDR3 has 13 amino acids. Per germline, CDR1 LNHDA and CDR2 SQIVND (reference sequence). V gave up 3 bases and J gave up 3 bases, with 6 bases separating them. The CDR3 DNA sequence: TGTGCCAGTAGTATGGGGAGCTACAATGAGCAGTTCTTC. Translation: CASSMGSYNEQFF.

This clonotype was detected many times. The chain is built from TRBV4-2 and TRBJ1-2; the D is unclear. Trimming took 4 bases from V and 4 from J, leaving 13 bases between them. The CDR3 is 14 residues long. Per the germline V gene, CDR1 is LGHNA and CDR2 is YNFKEQ. The CDR3 spells CASSPRAVLYGYTF. CDR3 bases: TGTGCCAGCAGCCCTAGAGCCGTCCTCTATGGCTACACCTTC.

This clonotype occurred many times. The V gene is TRBV10-3, the J gene TRBJ2-7; tentative D call: TRBD1 (7 bases). Germline loops: CDR1 ENHRY, CDR2 SYGVKD. Deletions cut 1 base from V and 2 bases from J, with 12 bases between. The CDR3 runs 15 residues. DNA for the CDR3: TGTGCCATCAGTGAGTTAGGAGGGACAGCCTACGAGCAGTACTTC. Translating it yields CAISELGGTAYEQYF.

The rearrangement uses TRBV7-3 and TRBJ2-3; 10 positions match TRBD2. V was clipped by 3 bases and J by 6 bases; unmatched bases: 6. The CDR3 spans 15 residues. The germline V gene encodes CDR1 SGHTA and CDR2 FQGTGA. The CDR3 coding sequence is TGTGCCAGCAGCTTGCATCTAGCGGGGGCGGATACGCAGTATTTT. Its protein is CASSLHLAGADTQYF.

The table lists this clonotype with a count of one. This sequence joins TRBV20-1 and TRBJ1-1; 8 nucleotides align to TRBD1. This CDR3 has 13 residues. V dropped 6 bases and J dropped 1; count of bases not matched to a gene: 4. Germline values: CDR1 DFQATT, CDR2 SNEGSKA (reference sequence). CDR3 region: CSAWGQANTEAFF. CDR3 DNA sequence: TGCAGTGCGTGGGGACAGGCGAACACTGAAGCTTTCTTT.

The J gene is TRBJ2-7, the V gene TRBV9; D perhaps matches TRBD1 (6 bases). Germline V gene lookup returns CDR1 SGDLS and CDR2 YYNGEE. V was cut by 3 bases and J by 1 base, with 17 bases left in between. This CDR3 has 16 residues. CDR3 residues: CASSAEDSPSSYEQYF. CDR3 nucleotides: TGTGCCAGCAGCGCGGAGGACAGCCCGAGTTCCTACGAGCAGTACTTC.

The table lists this clonotype with many counts. This rearrangement joins TRBV12-3 or TRBV12-4 to TRBJ2-7; possible D gene TRBD1, 6 bases. V was trimmed by 6 bases and J by 3 bases, leaving 21 bases between them. The CDR3 length is 16 residues. The CDR3 nucleotides read TGTGCCAGCAGCACGCGTCCGGGACGAGGGGGCTACGAGCAGTACTTC. It encodes CASSTRPGRGGYEQYF.

The chain recombines TRBV20-1 with TRBJ1-1; D remains unclear. The V end lost 3 bases, the J end lost 3 bases, and 11 bases lay between the germline ends. Germline CDR1 DFQATT, CDR2 SNEGSKA (reference sequence). The CDR3 is 13 residues long. The CDR3 spells CSAREGWDTEAFF. DNA of the CDR3: TGCAGTGCTAGGGAGGGATGGGACACTGAAGCTTTCTTT.

The V call is TRBV7-2, the J call TRBJ2-7, with 8 positions matching TRBD2. Per germline, CDR1 SGHTA and CDR2 FQGNSA. J was trimmed by 5 bases and V by 6 bases; bases with no gene match: 9. CDR3 length: 14 amino acids. CDR3 amino acids: CASSQGSGSDEQYF. The CDR3 DNA reads TGTGCCAGCAGTCAGGGGAGCGGGAGCGACGAGCAGTACTTC.

This chain uses TRBV10-3 with TRBJ2-7; TRBD1 is a possible D gene (8 bases). The V gene lost 0 bases and the J gene lost 3 bases, with 12 bases spanning the gap. Germline assignment: CDR1 ENHRY and CDR2 SYGVKD. This CDR3 comprises 15 residues. DNA for the CDR3: TGTGCCATCAGTGAGTCGAACAGGGGGGGCTACGAGCAGTACTTC. Amino acid sequence: CAISESNRGGYEQYF.

This clonotype was picked up many times. The CDR3 coding sequence is TGCAGTGCTAGAGTACCATTCAACACAGATACGCAGTATTTT. Its translation: CSARVPFNTDTQYF. The V and J genes are TRBV20-1 and TRBJ2-3; D ambiguous. CDR1 DFQATT and CDR2 SNEGSKA come from the germline V gene (reference sequence). CDR3 length: 14 residues. Deletions cut 1 base from V and 2 bases from J, with 10 bases between.

V is TRBV29-1 and J is TRBJ2-7, with 8 bases lining up with TRBD1. The CDR3 spans 12 residues. The V and J ends lost 7 bases and 3 bases, in that order; junction bases with no gene match: 5. Looked up from germline, CDR1 is SQVTM and CDR2 is ANQGSEA. This chain's CDR3 is CSGTTGGYEQYF. The CDR3 DNA is TGCAGCGGTACCACAGGGGGCTACGAGCAGTACTTC.